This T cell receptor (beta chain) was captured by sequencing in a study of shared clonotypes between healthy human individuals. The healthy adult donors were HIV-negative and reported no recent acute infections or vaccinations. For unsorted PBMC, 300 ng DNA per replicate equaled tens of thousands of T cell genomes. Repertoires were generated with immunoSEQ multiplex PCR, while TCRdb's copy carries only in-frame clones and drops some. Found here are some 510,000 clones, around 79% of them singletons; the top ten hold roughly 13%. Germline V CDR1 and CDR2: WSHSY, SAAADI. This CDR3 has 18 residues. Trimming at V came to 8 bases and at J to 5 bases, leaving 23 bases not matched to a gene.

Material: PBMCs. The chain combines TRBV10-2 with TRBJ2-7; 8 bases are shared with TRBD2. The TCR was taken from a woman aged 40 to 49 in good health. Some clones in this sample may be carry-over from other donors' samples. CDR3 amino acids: CASGRHTSGGDVRHEQYF. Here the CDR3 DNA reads TGCGCCAGCGGTCGACATACTAGCGGAGGTGACGTGAGGCACGAGCAGTACTTC.